A single sample is the source of the 25 T cell receptor beta chains below, sequenced in a study of blood T cell repertoires in COVID-19. Profiling relied on immunoSEQ multiplex PCR, and the TCRdb table lists in-frame clones only, not all of them. The profile shows 65,000 to 90,000 clones, 80% to 90% of them singletons. The material sequenced was peripheral blood. Receptor source: a man older than 75 with COVID-19, enrolled during active disease.

This chain joins TRBV28 and TRBJ1-2, with TRBD1 as a possible D gene (6 bases). V was clipped by 5 bases and J by 8 bases, with 15 bases between them. CDR1 and CDR2 from the germline V gene are MDHEN and SYDVKM. The length of the CDR3 is 13 residues. The CDR3 DNA reads as TGTGCCAGCAGTGAATCACAACAGGGCGGCTACACCTTC. Amino acid sequence: CASSESQQGGYTF.

V gene TRBV9 combines with J gene TRBJ2-3; no reliable D call. In germline, CDR1 is SGDLS, CDR2 YYNGEE. V gave up 5 bases and J gave up 4 bases, with 11 bases separating them. The CDR3 length is 13 residues. Here the CDR3 DNA reads TGTGCCAGCAGTTCCACTGAGGCAGATACGCAGTATTTT. Protein product: CASSSTEADTQYF.

This chain uses TRBV6-2 or TRBV6-3 with TRBJ2-2, with 8 bases matching TRBD2. The CDR3 extends over 15 amino acids. J was trimmed by 4 bases and V by 0 bases; bases with no gene match: 1. Germline assignment: CDR1 MNHEY and CDR2 SVGEGT. The CDR3 is CASSYSGGVTGELFF. The CDR3 nucleotides are TGTGCCAGCAGTTACTCCGGGGGGGTCACCGGGGAGCTGTTTTTT.

The chain uses TRBV5-6 and TRBJ1-4, with D perhaps TRBD1 (6 bases). The CDR3 runs to 16 residues. The V end was cut by 4 bases, the J end by 4 bases, with 17 bases between. Germline V gene data show CDR1 as SGHDT and CDR2 as YYEEEE. CDR3 amino acids: CASSPGEGGRNEKLFF. Written as DNA, the CDR3 is TGTGCCAGCAGCCCCGGGGAGGGGGGGCGTAATGAAAAACTGTTTTTT.

This chain joins TRBV6-5 and TRBJ2-7; 10 nucleotides agree with TRBD1. CDR3 length equals 15 residues. V trimming: 5 bases; J trimming: 2 bases; junction bases outside the gene matches: 6. The germline V gene has CDR1 MNHEY and CDR2 SVGAGI. The CDR3 sequence: CASSPLGQGAYEQYF. The CDR3 DNA sequence: TGTGCCAGCAGTCCACTTGGACAGGGGGCCTACGAGCAGTACTTC.

J is TRBJ2-1 and V is TRBV5-1; 11 nucleotides line up with TRBD1. This CDR3 contains 20 residues. Germline V lookup: CDR1 SGHRS, CDR2 YFSETQ. The V segment lost 2 bases and the J segment 0 bases; nucleotides outside the gene matches: 13. CDR3: CASSFLRGQGVSRSYNEQFF. In DNA form, the CDR3 reads TGCGCCAGCAGCTTTCTCCGGGGACAGGGGGTCTCGCGCTCCTACAATGAGCAGTTCTTC.

This clone showed up just once. The gene calls are TRBV14 and TRBJ1-6, with 7 bases aligning to TRBD1. Losses at the gene ends were 4 bases for V and 6 bases for J; bases not matched to a gene: 6. The CDR3 runs to 15 residues. The V gene's germline CDR1 is SGHDN and CDR2 FVKESK. CDR3 DNA sequence: TGTGCCAGCAGCCGACAGGGATCTGGTAATTCACCCCTCCACTTT. This sequence encodes CASSRQGSGNSPLHF.

This clone was picked up one time. The rearrangement joins TRBV7-3 to TRBJ2-7; 10 positions agree with TRBD2. V was clipped by 5 bases and J by 3 bases; unmatched bases: 7. Germline V gene lookup returns CDR1 SGHTA and CDR2 FQGTGA. This CDR3 contains 15 residues. CDR3 DNA: TGTGCCAGCAGCGTGAGCGGGGGGGCGAACTACGAGCAGTACTTC. Protein: CASSVSGGANYEQYF.

V gene TRBV9 combines with J gene TRBJ1-1; D gene unclear. The CDR3 runs 14 residues. Germline loops: CDR1 SGDLS, CDR2 YYNGEE. Trimming removed 0 bases at V and 4 bases at J, with 10 bases between. CDR3 bases: TGTGCCAGCAGCGTAGGTACCGAGGGCACTGAAGCTTTCTTT. Encoded protein: CASSVGTEGTEAFF. The entire variable domain, with the rest obtained from reference TRBV9 and TRBJ1-1, is as follows: DSGVTQTPKHLITATGQRVTLRCSPRSGDLSVYWYQQSLDQGLQFLIQYYNGEERAKGNILERFSAQQFPDLHSELNLSSLELGDSALYFCASSVGTEGTEAFFGQGTRLTVV.

The rearrangement uses TRBV4-1 and TRBJ1-1, with a possible D match to TRBD1 (5 bases). Between the trimmed V and J ends, which lost 4 bases and 3 bases, there was a span of 18 bases. Germline lookup yields CDR1 MGHRA and CDR2 YSYEKL. This CDR3 contains 16 residues. CDR3: CASSRAHQGGDTEAFF. The CDR3 DNA follows: TGCGCCAGCAGCCGTGCCCATCAGGGAGGGGACACTGAAGCTTTCTTT.

The V call is TRBV7-2, the J call TRBJ2-5, with D tentatively TRBD2 (5 bases). V lost 5 bases, J lost 1 base, and 14 bases lay in between. The CDR3 has 15 residues. Germline assignment: CDR1 SGHTA and CDR2 FQGNSA. The CDR3 reads CASSPALGSQETQYF. The DNA of the CDR3 is TGTGCCAGCAGCCCGGCGCTGGGGAGCCAAGAGACCCAGTACTTC. Complete variable domain (other parts from reference TRBV7-2 and TRBJ2-5): GAGVSQSPSNKVTEKGKDVELRCDPISGHTALYWYRQSLGQGLEFLIYFQGNSAPDKSGLPSDRFSAERTGGSVSTLTIQRTQQEDSAVYLCASSPALGSQETQYFGPGTRLLVL.

The chain combines TRBV5-6 with TRBJ2-2; 11 bases fit TRBD1. The CDR3 is 17 residues long. J was trimmed by 4 bases and V by 4 bases; bases with no gene match: 9. Germline CDR1 reads SGHDT; CDR2 reads YYEEEE. Written as DNA, the CDR3 is TGTGCCAGCAGCCGTGGACAGGGGGCTTTTGTCACCGGGGAGCTGTTTTTT. This encodes CASSRGQGAFVTGELFF.

The chain combines TRBV7-9 with TRBJ2-2; perhaps TRBD1 as D (5 bases). CDR1 is SEHNR and CDR2 is FQNEAQ in the germline V gene (reference sequence). The CDR3 is made up of 15 amino acids. The ends were cut back, 1 base at V and 4 bases at J, with 10 bases in the middle. CDR3 loop: CASSLDLGVTGELFF. The DNA of the CDR3 is TGTGCCAGCAGCTTAGATCTAGGGGTCACCGGGGAGCTGTTTTTT.

This chain links TRBV4-2 with TRBJ1-4; 7 nucleotides line up with TRBD1. Germline V gives CDR1 LGHNA, CDR2 YNFKEQ. The V and J ends lost 0 bases and 7 bases, in that order; junction bases with no gene match: 8. The CDR3 extends over 16 amino acids. The CDR3: CASSQDIRGRVEKLFF. The CDR3 coding sequence is TGTGCCAGCAGCCAAGATATAAGGGGGCGCGTTGAAAAACTGTTTTTT.

This clone was seen only once. The V and J genes are TRBV5-4 and TRBJ2-5; weak D call: TRBD2 (6 bases). Trimming stripped 1 base from V and 5 bases from J, with 15 bases between. The germline CDR1 and CDR2 sequences are SGHNT and YYREEE (reference sequence). The CDR3 has 15 residues. The CDR3 protein is CASSLKASVGETQYF. The CDR3 DNA follows: TGTGCCAGCAGCTTGAAGGCTAGCGTTGGGGAGACCCAGTACTTC.

V usage is TRBV6-5 and J usage is TRBJ2-2; 10 bases match TRBD2. The CDR3 covers 15 residues. CDR1 is MNHEY and CDR2 is SVGAGI in the germline V gene. V was clipped by 11 bases and J by 0 bases; unmatched bases: 6. The CDR3 protein is CAVIAGGTNTGELFF. Written as DNA, the CDR3 is TGTGCCGTCATAGCGGGGGGTACGAACACCGGGGAGCTGTTTTTT.

This chain connects TRBV4-1 to TRBJ1-4, with D possibly being TRBD1 (6 bases). This CDR3 has 16 residues. Trimming left V 4 bases short and J 3 bases short, with 15 bases between. Germline V gives CDR1 MGHRA, CDR2 YSYEKL. The CDR3 nucleotides read TGCGCCAGCAGCCTTCAAGGGGGGGCCTCTAATGAAAAACTGTTTTTT. Amino acids: CASSLQGGASNEKLFF.

The rearrangement links TRBV5-1 to TRBJ1-1; D uncertain. Germline V lookup: CDR1 SGHRS, CDR2 YFSETQ. CDR3 size: 13 residues. V lost 3 bases and J lost 1, with 7 bases in between. The CDR3 bases are TGCGCCAGCAGCTGGTCGAGGAACACTGAAGCTTTCTTT. Its protein product is CASSWSRNTEAFF.

In DNA form, the CDR3 reads TGTGCCAGCAGCTTCCAGTCAAACACTGAAGCTTTCTTT. The encoded protein is CASSFQSNTEAFF. The chain joins TRBV11-2 to TRBJ1-1; D gene unclear. CDR1 and CDR2 (germline): SGHAT, FQNNGV. CDR3 length: 13 amino acids. The V gene lost 3 bases and the J gene lost 2 bases, with 7 bases spanning the gap.

The rearrangement uses TRBV6-5 and TRBJ1-4; D gene uncertain. Germline V gives CDR1 MNHEY, CDR2 SVGAGI. The CDR3 runs to 12 residues. Between the trimmed V and J ends, which lost 8 bases and 8 bases, there was a span of 12 bases. The CDR3 DNA sequence: TGTGCCAGCTGCCCCACTAGGGAAAAACTGTTTTTT. This translates into CASCPTREKLFF.

The chain has TRBV11-2 and TRBJ1-5; D is perhaps TRBD1 (6 bases). V dropped 5 bases and J dropped 2 bases, with 16 bases sitting between them. The CDR3 runs 16 residues. Looked up from germline, CDR1 is SGHAT and CDR2 is FQNNGV. The CDR3 loop is CASSATGAGGNQPQHF. CDR3 bases: TGTGCCAGCAGCGCAACTGGGGCAGGGGGCAATCAGCCCCAGCATTTT.

The J gene is TRBJ1-1, the V gene TRBV10-3; 8 bases line up with TRBD1. CDR3 length: 13 amino acids. V lost 5 bases, J lost 6 bases, and 5 bases stayed unmatched. Germline loops: CDR1 ENHRY, CDR2 SYGVKD. The CDR3 bases are TGTGCCATCAGTCATCCGGGACAGGCTGAAGCTTTCTTT. This gives the protein CAISHPGQAEAFF.

The V gene is TRBV5-1, the J gene TRBJ1-1; D is possibly TRBD1 (6 bases). CDR1 and CDR2 from the germline V gene are SGHRS and YFSETQ. The V and J ends lost 4 bases and 5 bases respectively, with 12 bases between them. The CDR3 runs 13 residues. The CDR3 DNA reads as TGCGCCAGCAGCATCGAAGGGGGAACTGAAGCTTTCTTT. Translation gives CASSIEGGTEAFF.

The V and J genes are TRBV7-3 and TRBJ2-7, with 9 bases fitting TRBD1. The CDR3 loop spans 14 amino acids. V lost 5 bases, J lost 3 bases, and 5 bases stayed unmatched. The germline V gene has CDR1 SGHTA and CDR2 FQGTGA. CDR3 region: CASSPTGQGYEQYF. The CDR3 bases are TGTGCCAGCAGCCCAACGGGACAGGGCTACGAGCAGTACTTC.

The V gene is TRBV2, the J gene TRBJ1-1, with 7 bases aligning to TRBD1. V shed 0 bases, J shed 3 bases, and the junction held 4 bases outside the gene matches. Germline loops: CDR1 SNHLY, CDR2 FYNNEI. This CDR3 comprises 15 residues. The CDR3 region is CASSEAPRGDTEAFF. The CDR3 nucleotides are TGTGCCAGCAGTGAAGCCCCCAGGGGGGACACTGAAGCTTTCTTT.